This T cell receptor beta chain was captured in a study of cytomegalovirus exposure and HLA in healthy donors. Findings and limits, study-wide: The investigators catalogued 180 or so TCR beta chains as cytomegalovirus-associated. HLA allele associations emerged for some 16,000 TCR beta sequences in a later analysis, at 0.05 false discovery rate. In vitro data verified a few CMV-associated chains as specific for CMV antigens.

Germline assignment: CDR1 PRHDT and CDR2 FYEKMQ (reference sequence). Trimming shortened V by 5 bases and J by 2 bases, and 21 bases separated the two germline ends. This CDR3 is 17 amino acids long. 13 Jbeta primers and 60 Vbeta primers were used for the PCR. Some clones are missing from TCRdb's copy, which holds only in-frame ones; the method was immunoSEQ multiplex PCR. The sample includes 150,000 to 200,000 clones, 60% to 75% of them seen just once. This clone was observed a few times. Its target is unknown. The chain combines TRBV13 with TRBJ2-5, with a weak D call TRBD1 (8 bases). This receptor was taken from a woman aged 50 to 65 in good health and CMV-seropositive. The specimen sequenced was PBMCs. As DNA, the CDR3 is TGTGCCAGCAGCCCTTACAGGGGGGGACAATTACAAGAGACCCAGTACTTC. It translates to CASSPYRGGQLQETQYF.